Given below is one TCR beta chain in context. The antigen is undetermined. This sample stems from a study of T cells after yellow fever vaccination. Study at large: The authors prepared low-cell-number fractions using SMART-Seq v4 Ultra Low Input. Study-level findings and limits: Repertoires obtained by FACS sorting could include abundant clonotypes that entered as contaminants from the bulk population.

The CDR3 length is 9 residues. V gave up 9 bases and J gave up 5 bases, with 5 bases separating them. CDR1 and CDR2 (germline): SGHRS, YFSETQ. Conversion of TCR transcripts into cDNA relied on 5'RACE template switching, which added a universal primer site and UMIs. MiXCR was run by TCRdb on the 5' RACE reads, yielding one entry per CDR3 protein. The sample lists about 75,000 distinct CDR3 sequences, roughly 7% occurring once. This specimen consisted of CD8+ T cells sorted from PBMCs, obtained more than 8 days after the first yellow fever vaccination. V usage is TRBV5-1 and J usage is TRBJ1-2, with D uncertain. The receptor comes from a man between 18 and 35 years old who received the YFV17D yellow fever vaccine. The DNA of the CDR3 is TGCGCCACCCCGTATGGCTACACCTTC. Protein product: CATPYGYTF.